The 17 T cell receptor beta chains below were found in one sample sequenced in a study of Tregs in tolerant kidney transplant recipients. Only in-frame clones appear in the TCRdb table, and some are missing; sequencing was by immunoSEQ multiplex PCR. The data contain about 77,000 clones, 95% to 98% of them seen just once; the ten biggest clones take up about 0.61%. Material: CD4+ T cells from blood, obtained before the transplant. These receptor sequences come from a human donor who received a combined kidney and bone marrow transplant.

The CDR3 loop is CASSYGERTGGKTQYF. CDR3 DNA sequence: TGTGCCAGCAGTTACGGGGAAAGGACAGGGGGAAAGACCCAGTACTTC. The gene calls are TRBV6-6 and TRBJ2-5; 10 bases line up with TRBD1. V lost 2 bases, J lost 6 bases, and 9 bases stayed unmatched. From germline, CDR1 is MNHNY and CDR2 SVGAGI (reference sequence). This CDR3 has 16 residues.

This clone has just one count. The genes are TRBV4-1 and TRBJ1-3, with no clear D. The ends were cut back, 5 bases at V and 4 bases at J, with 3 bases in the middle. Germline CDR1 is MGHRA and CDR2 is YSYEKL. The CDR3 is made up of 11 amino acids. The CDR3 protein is CASSIGNTIYF. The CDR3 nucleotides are TGCGCCAGCAGCATAGGAAACACCATATATTTT.

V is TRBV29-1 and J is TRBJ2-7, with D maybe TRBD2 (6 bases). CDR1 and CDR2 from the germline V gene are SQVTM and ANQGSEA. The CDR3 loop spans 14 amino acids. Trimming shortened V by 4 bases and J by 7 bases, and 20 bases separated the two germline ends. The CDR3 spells CSVGKGGDAFEQYF. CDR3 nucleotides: TGCAGCGTTGGGAAAGGAGGGGACGCGTTTGAGCAGTACTTC.

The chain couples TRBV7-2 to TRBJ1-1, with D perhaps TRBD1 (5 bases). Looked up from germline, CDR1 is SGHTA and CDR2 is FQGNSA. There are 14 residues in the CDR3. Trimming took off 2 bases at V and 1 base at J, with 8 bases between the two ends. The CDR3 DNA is TGTGCCAGCAGCTTAAGGCAGGGGAACACTGAAGCTTTCTTT. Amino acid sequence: CASSLRQGNTEAFF.

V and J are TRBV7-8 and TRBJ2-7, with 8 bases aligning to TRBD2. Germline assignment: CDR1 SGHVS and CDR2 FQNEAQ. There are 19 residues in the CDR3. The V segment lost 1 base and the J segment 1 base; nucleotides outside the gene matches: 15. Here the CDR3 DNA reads TGTGCCAGCAGCTTAGTGGTCGGGCTTGGCGGGGGGCCTTCCTACGAGCAGTACTTC. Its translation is CASSLVVGLGGGPSYEQYF.

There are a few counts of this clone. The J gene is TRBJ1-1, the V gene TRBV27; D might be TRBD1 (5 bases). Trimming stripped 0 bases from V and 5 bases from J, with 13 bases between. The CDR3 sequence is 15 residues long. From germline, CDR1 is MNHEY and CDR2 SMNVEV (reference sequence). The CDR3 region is CASSLSAGPRTEAFF. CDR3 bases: TGTGCCAGCAGTTTATCGGCAGGGCCGCGAACTGAAGCTTTCTTT.

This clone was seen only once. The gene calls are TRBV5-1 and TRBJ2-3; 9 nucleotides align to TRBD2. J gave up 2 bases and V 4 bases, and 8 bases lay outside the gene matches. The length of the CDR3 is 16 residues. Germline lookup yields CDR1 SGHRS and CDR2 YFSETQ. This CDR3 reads CASSGTTSGSTDTQYF. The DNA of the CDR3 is TGCGCCAGCAGCGGCACTACTAGCGGGTCCACAGATACGCAGTATTTT.

The CDR3 protein is CASKGLAGGPTTDTQYF. The CDR3 DNA reads TGTGCCAGTAAGGGACTAGCGGGGGGGCCGACCACAGATACGCAGTATTTT. The gene calls are TRBV19 and TRBJ2-3; the match to TRBD2 covers 16 bases. Germline assignment: CDR1 LNHDA and CDR2 SQIVND (reference sequence). CDR3 size: 17 residues. With 7 bases clipped from V and 2 bases from J, the junction kept 6 bases outside the gene matches.

CDR3 DNA: TGTGCCAGTAGCGCCGGGACTATGCAGTTCTTC. Translating it yields CASSAGTMQFF. The chain employs TRBV19 and TRBJ2-1; TRBD2 matches at 7 bases. The CDR3 is 11 amino acids. Germline V gives CDR1 LNHDA, CDR2 SQIVND (reference sequence). Germline trimming cut 6 bases from V and 12 bases from J; bases unmatched to any gene: 5.

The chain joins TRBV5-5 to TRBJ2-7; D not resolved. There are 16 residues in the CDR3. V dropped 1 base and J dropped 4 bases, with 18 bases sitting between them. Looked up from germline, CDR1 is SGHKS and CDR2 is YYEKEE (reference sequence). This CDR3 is CASSLYQTQAVYEQYF. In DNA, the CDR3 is TGTGCCAGCAGCTTGTACCAGACACAAGCCGTATACGAGCAGTACTTC. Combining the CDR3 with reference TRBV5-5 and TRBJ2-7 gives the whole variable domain DAGVTQSPTHLIKTRGQQVTLRCSPISGHKSVSWYQQVLGQGPQFIFQYYEKEERGRGNFPDRFSARQFPNYSSELNVNALLLGDSALYLCASSLYQTQAVYEQYFGPGTRLTVT.

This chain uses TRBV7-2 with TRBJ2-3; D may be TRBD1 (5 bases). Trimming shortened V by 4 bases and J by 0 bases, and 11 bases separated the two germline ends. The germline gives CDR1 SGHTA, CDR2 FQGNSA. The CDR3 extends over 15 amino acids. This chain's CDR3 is CASSSDWGSTDTQYF. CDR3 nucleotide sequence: TGTGCCAGCAGCTCCGATTGGGGCAGCACAGATACGCAGTATTTT.

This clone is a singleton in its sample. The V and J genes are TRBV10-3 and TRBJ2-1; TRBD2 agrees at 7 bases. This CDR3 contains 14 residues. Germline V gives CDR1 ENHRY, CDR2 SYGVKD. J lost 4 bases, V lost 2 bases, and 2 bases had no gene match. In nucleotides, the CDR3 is TGTGCCATCAGTGAGGGCGGGGGATACAATGAGCAGTTCTTC. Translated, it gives CAISEGGGYNEQFF.

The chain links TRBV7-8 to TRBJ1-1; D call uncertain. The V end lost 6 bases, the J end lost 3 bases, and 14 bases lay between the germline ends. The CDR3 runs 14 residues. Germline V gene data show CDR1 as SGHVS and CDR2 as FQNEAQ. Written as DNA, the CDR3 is TGTGCCAGCAGACCGCTTTCAGGTTACACTGAAGCTTTCTTT. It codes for CASRPLSGYTEAFF.

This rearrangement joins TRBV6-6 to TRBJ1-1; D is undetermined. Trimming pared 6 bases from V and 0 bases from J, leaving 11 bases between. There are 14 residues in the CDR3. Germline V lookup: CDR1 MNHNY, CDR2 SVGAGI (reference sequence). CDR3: CASSPRLMNTEAFF. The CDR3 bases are TGTGCCAGCAGCCCTAGACTCATGAACACTGAAGCTTTCTTT.

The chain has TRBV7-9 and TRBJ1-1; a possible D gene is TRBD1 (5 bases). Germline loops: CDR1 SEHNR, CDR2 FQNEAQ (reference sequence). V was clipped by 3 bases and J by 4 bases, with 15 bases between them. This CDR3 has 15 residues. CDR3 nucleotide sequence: TGTGCCAGCAGCTTTCCGGGGCGGGGATCCACTGAAGCTTTCTTT. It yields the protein CASSFPGRGSTEAFF.

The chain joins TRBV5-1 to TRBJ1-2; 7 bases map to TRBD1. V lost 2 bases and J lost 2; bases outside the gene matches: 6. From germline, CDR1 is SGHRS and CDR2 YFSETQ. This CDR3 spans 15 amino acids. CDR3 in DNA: TGCGCCAGCAGCTTTTCCCGGGACAGCAACTATGGCTACACCTTC. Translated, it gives CASSFSRDSNYGYTF.

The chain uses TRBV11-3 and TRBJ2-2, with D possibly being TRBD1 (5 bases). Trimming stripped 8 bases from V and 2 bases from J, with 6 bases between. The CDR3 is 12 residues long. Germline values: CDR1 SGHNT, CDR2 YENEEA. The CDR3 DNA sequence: TGTGCCAGCGGGGCAAACACCGGGGAGCTGTTTTTT. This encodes CASGANTGELFF.